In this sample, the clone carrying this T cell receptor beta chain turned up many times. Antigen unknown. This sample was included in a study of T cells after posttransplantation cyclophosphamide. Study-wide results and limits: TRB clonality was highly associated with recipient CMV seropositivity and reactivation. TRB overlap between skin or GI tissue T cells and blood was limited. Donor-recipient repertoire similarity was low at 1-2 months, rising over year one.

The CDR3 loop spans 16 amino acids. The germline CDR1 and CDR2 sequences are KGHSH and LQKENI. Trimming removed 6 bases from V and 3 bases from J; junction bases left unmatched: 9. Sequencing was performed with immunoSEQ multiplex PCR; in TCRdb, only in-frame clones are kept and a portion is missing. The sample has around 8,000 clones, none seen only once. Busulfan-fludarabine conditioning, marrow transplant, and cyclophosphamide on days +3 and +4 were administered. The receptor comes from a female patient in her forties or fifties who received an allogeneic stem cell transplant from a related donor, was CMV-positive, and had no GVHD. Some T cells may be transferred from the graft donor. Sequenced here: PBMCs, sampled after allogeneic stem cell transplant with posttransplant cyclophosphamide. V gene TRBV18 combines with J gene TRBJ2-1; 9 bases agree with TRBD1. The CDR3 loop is CASSGQGSGGYNEQFF. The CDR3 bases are TGTGCCAGCTCCGGACAGGGGTCGGGCGGCTACAATGAGCAGTTCTTC.